Listed below are T cell receptor beta chains from one sample, sequenced in a study of blood T cell repertoires in COVID-19. Generated by immunoSEQ multiplex PCR, the TCRdb table keeps only in-frame clones and is missing some. The data hold 55,000 to 65,000 clones, with roughly 84% observed a single time. The sample taken for sequencing was peripheral blood. Receptor source: a woman aged 60 to 75 with acute or convalescent COVID-19. Each CDR3 is given with its conserved first and last residue. The D gene is left open where the match is weak. Rows may omit the clone size; those that give it use once, few, many or a size class.

clone_size: -; v_call: TRBV7-8; j_call: TRBJ1-1; cdr3_length: 15; d_call: -; cdr3_aa: CASSPYGGMNTEAFF; cdr3_nt: TGTGCCAGCAGCCCTTATGGGGGGATGAACACTGAAGCTTTCTTT
clone_size: -; v_call: TRBV4-2; j_call: TRBJ2-2; cdr3_length: 15; d_call: TRBD1; cdr3_aa: CASSQNRGNTGELFF; cdr3_nt: TGTGCCAGCAGCCAAAACAGGGGGAACACCGGGGAGCTGTTTTTT
clone_size: -; v_call: TRBV10-2; j_call: TRBJ1-5; cdr3_length: 16; d_call: TRBD1; cdr3_aa: CASSDPTGNGNQPQHF; cdr3_nt: TGCGCCAGCAGTGACCCGACAGGGAACGGCAATCAGCCCCAGCATTTT
clone_size: -; v_call: TRBV5-6; j_call: TRBJ2-1; cdr3_length: 14; d_call: -; cdr3_aa: CASSLRGYYNEQFF; cdr3_nt: TGTGCCAGCAGCTTACGCGGTTACTACAATGAGCAGTTCTTC
clone_size: once; v_call: TRBV18; j_call: TRBJ2-4; cdr3_length: 14; d_call: -; cdr3_aa: CASSPARAKNIQYF; cdr3_nt: TGTGCCAGCTCACCAGCCAGGGCCAAAAACATTCAGTACTTC
clone_size: -; v_call: TRBV12-3/TRBV12-4; j_call: TRBJ1-5; cdr3_length: 13; d_call: -; cdr3_aa: CASSLDGDQPQHF; cdr3_nt: TGTGCCAGCAGTTTAGACGGAGATCAGCCCCAGCATTTT
clone_size: -; v_call: TRBV5-1; j_call: TRBJ2-2; cdr3_length: 16; d_call: -; cdr3_aa: CASSLAGRGNTGELFF; cdr3_nt: TGCGCCAGCAGCTTGGCCGGCAGGGGAAACACCGGGGAGCTGTTTTTT
clone_size: -; v_call: TRBV6-6; j_call: TRBJ1-2; cdr3_length: 15; d_call: TRBD1; cdr3_aa: CASSYGGGNNYGYTF; cdr3_nt: TGTGCCAGCAGTTACGGAGGGGGCAACAACTATGGCTACACCTTC
clone_size: few; v_call: TRBV25-1; j_call: TRBJ1-1; cdr3_length: 14; d_call: -; cdr3_aa: CASSEPNRNTEAFF; cdr3_nt: TGTGCCAGCAGTGAACCCAACAGGAACACTGAAGCTTTCTTT
clone_size: -; v_call: TRBV10-2; j_call: TRBJ1-5; cdr3_length: 13; d_call: -; cdr3_aa: CASSARVGQPQHF; cdr3_nt: TGCGCCAGCAGTGCGAGGGTTGGTCAGCCCCAGCATTTT
clone_size: -; v_call: TRBV7-3; j_call: TRBJ1-6; cdr3_length: 14; d_call: -; cdr3_aa: CASSLRGQGSPLHF; cdr3_nt: TGTGCCAGCAGCTTAAGAGGACAAGGTTCACCCCTCCACTTT
clone_size: -; v_call: TRBV3-1/TRBV3-2; j_call: TRBJ1-2; cdr3_length: 12; d_call: -; cdr3_aa: CASSQGLHGYTF; cdr3_nt: TGTGCCAGCAGCCAAGGTCTCCATGGCTACACCTTC
clone_size: -; v_call: TRBV2; j_call: TRBJ2-7; cdr3_length: 14; d_call: TRBD1; cdr3_aa: CASGRQGAVDEQYF; cdr3_nt: TGTGCCAGCGGAAGACAGGGGGCGGTGGACGAGCAGTACTTC
clone_size: -; v_call: TRBV7-9; j_call: TRBJ1-1; cdr3_length: 13; d_call: -; cdr3_aa: CASSDVVSTEAFF; cdr3_nt: TGTGCCAGCAGCGATGTGGTGAGCACTGAAGCTTTCTTT
clone_size: -; v_call: TRBV6-6; j_call: TRBJ1-3; cdr3_length: 15; d_call: -; cdr3_aa: CASSYSRVGGNTIYF; cdr3_nt: TGTGCCAGCAGTTACTCGAGGGTGGGTGGCAACACCATATATTTT
clone_size: -; v_call: TRBV29-1; j_call: TRBJ1-2; cdr3_length: 13; d_call: -; cdr3_aa: CSVDGGANYGYTF; cdr3_nt: TGCAGCGTTGACGGAGGAGCTAACTATGGCTACACCTTC
clone_size: -; v_call: TRBV27; j_call: TRBJ1-2; cdr3_length: 14; d_call: -; cdr3_aa: CASSLTGRDYGYTF; cdr3_nt: TGTGCCAGCAGTTTAACAGGGAGGGACTATGGCTACACCTTC
clone_size: -; v_call: TRBV25-1; j_call: TRBJ2-7; cdr3_length: 15; d_call: TRBD2; cdr3_aa: CASSEYGGAPHEQYF; cdr3_nt: TGTGCCAGCAGTGAATACGGGGGGGCCCCTCACGAGCAGTACTTC
clone_size: -; v_call: TRBV10-3; j_call: TRBJ2-1; cdr3_length: 14; d_call: TRBD2; cdr3_aa: CAIRASGGYNEQFF; cdr3_nt: TGTGCCATCAGGGCTAGCGGGGGGTACAATGAGCAGTTCTTC
clone_size: -; v_call: TRBV5-1; j_call: TRBJ2-1; cdr3_length: 15; d_call: TRBD2; cdr3_aa: CASSLELAGGGEQFF; cdr3_nt: TGCGCCAGCAGCTTGGAGCTAGCGGGGGGCGGGGAGCAGTTCTTC
clone_size: -; v_call: TRBV5-1; j_call: TRBJ2-5; cdr3_length: 18; d_call: TRBD2; cdr3_aa: CASSLKLAGESLQETQYF; cdr3_nt: TGCGCCAGCAGCTTGAAGCTAGCGGGGGAAAGCTTACAAGAGACCCAGTACTTC
clone_size: -; v_call: TRBV4-2; j_call: TRBJ2-2; cdr3_length: 17; d_call: -; cdr3_aa: CASSQDPTGSSTGELFF; cdr3_nt: TGTGCCAGCAGCCAAGACCCGACGGGGTCATCCACCGGGGAGCTGTTTTTT
clone_size: -; v_call: TRBV5-1; j_call: TRBJ1-1; cdr3_length: 14; d_call: TRBD1; cdr3_aa: CASSPGTGWTEAFF; cdr3_nt: TGCGCCAGCAGCCCGGGGACAGGGTGGACTGAAGCTTTCTTT
clone_size: -; v_call: TRBV7-7; j_call: TRBJ1-1; cdr3_length: 13; d_call: TRBD1; cdr3_aa: CASSLTGLTEAFF; cdr3_nt: TGTGCCAGCAGCTTGACAGGGCTCACTGAAGCTTTCTTT
clone_size: -; v_call: TRBV10-2; j_call: TRBJ2-3; cdr3_length: 17; d_call: TRBD2; cdr3_aa: CASSDGVAGGILDTQYF; cdr3_nt: TGCGCCAGCAGTGACGGGGTAGCGGGGGGCATCCTAGATACGCAGTATTTT
clone_size: -; v_call: TRBV11-2; j_call: TRBJ1-2; cdr3_length: 13; d_call: TRBD1; cdr3_aa: CASSPDRGGGYTF; cdr3_nt: TGTGCCAGCAGCCCGGACAGGGGGGGAGGCTACACCTTC
clone_size: -; v_call: TRBV19; j_call: TRBJ1-5; cdr3_length: 14; d_call: -; cdr3_aa: CASTTGSSNQPQHF; cdr3_nt: TGTGCCAGTACAACCGGGAGTAGCAATCAGCCCCAGCATTTT
clone_size: -; v_call: TRBV6-5; j_call: TRBJ2-7; cdr3_length: 15; d_call: -; cdr3_aa: CASRSLQGGLYEQYF; cdr3_nt: TGTGCCAGCAGATCCCTACAGGGGGGGCTCTACGAGCAGTACTTC
clone_size: -; v_call: TRBV3-1/TRBV3-2; j_call: TRBJ1-6; cdr3_length: 17; d_call: TRBD1; cdr3_aa: CASSQSDRGPHNSPLHF; cdr3_nt: TGTGCCAGCAGCCAATCGGACAGGGGGCCCCATAATTCACCCCTCCACTTT
clone_size: -; v_call: TRBV21-1; j_call: TRBJ1-2; cdr3_length: 12; d_call: -; cdr3_aa: CASKTGVRGYTF; cdr3_nt: TGTGCCAGCAAAACAGGGGTAAGGGGCTACACCTTC
clone_size: -; v_call: TRBV19; j_call: TRBJ1-1; cdr3_length: 13; d_call: -; cdr3_aa: CASRTTGDTEAFF; cdr3_nt: TGTGCCAGTCGGACGACAGGAGACACTGAAGCTTTCTTT
clone_size: -; v_call: TRBV29-1; j_call: TRBJ1-1; cdr3_length: 14; d_call: TRBD1; cdr3_aa: CSVAPGQGGTEAFF; cdr3_nt: TGCAGCGTTGCCCCCGGACAGGGTGGAACTGAAGCTTTCTTT
clone_size: -; v_call: TRBV4-1; j_call: TRBJ1-4; cdr3_length: 12; d_call: -; cdr3_aa: CASSQGAEKLFF; cdr3_nt: TGCGCCAGCAGCCAAGGGGCTGAAAAACTGTTTTTT
clone_size: -; v_call: TRBV12-3/TRBV12-4; j_call: TRBJ1-3; cdr3_length: 13; d_call: TRBD1; cdr3_aa: CASRTGSGNTIYF; cdr3_nt: TGTGCCAGCAGGACAGGGTCGGGAAACACCATATATTTT
clone_size: -; v_call: TRBV3-1/TRBV3-2; j_call: TRBJ1-1; cdr3_length: 15; d_call: -; cdr3_aa: CASSQVPDRNTEAFF; cdr3_nt: TGTGCCAGCAGCCAAGTCCCGGACAGGAACACTGAAGCTTTCTTT
clone_size: -; v_call: TRBV6-5; j_call: TRBJ2-1; cdr3_length: 16; d_call: TRBD2; cdr3_aa: CASSSLTSGGVGSWFF; cdr3_nt: TGTGCCAGCAGTTCCCTGACTAGCGGGGGGGTAGGGTCTTGGTTCTTC
clone_size: -; v_call: TRBV2; j_call: TRBJ2-3; cdr3_length: 15; d_call: TRBD2; cdr3_aa: CASRVAGQGTDTQYF; cdr3_nt: TGTGCCAGCAGAGTAGCGGGCCAGGGCACAGATACGCAGTATTTT
clone_size: -; v_call: TRBV19; j_call: TRBJ1-6; cdr3_length: 15; d_call: -; cdr3_aa: CASSSPREGNSPLHF; cdr3_nt: TGTGCCAGTAGTAGCCCACGGGAAGGGAATTCACCCCTCCACTTT
clone_size: -; v_call: TRBV25-1; j_call: TRBJ1-1; cdr3_length: 13; d_call: -; cdr3_aa: CASSEYLAPEAFF; cdr3_nt: TGTGCCAGCAGTGAATACCTCGCGCCTGAAGCTTTCTTT
clone_size: -; v_call: TRBV5-1; j_call: TRBJ2-1; cdr3_length: 15; d_call: TRBD2; cdr3_aa: CASSLIGGEHNEQFF; cdr3_nt: TGCGCCAGCAGCTTGATCGGGGGGGAACACAATGAGCAGTTCTTC
clone_size: -; v_call: TRBV30; j_call: TRBJ1-2; cdr3_length: 13; d_call: -; cdr3_aa: CAWRLNRSGGYTF; cdr3_nt: TGTGCCTGGAGGCTTAATCGTTCAGGCGGCTACACCTTC
clone_size: -; v_call: TRBV19; j_call: TRBJ2-5; cdr3_length: 16; d_call: -; cdr3_aa: CASSIDHAQGWETQYF; cdr3_nt: TGTGCCAGTAGTATAGACCATGCACAGGGATGGGAGACCCAGTACTTC
clone_size: -; v_call: TRBV4-1; j_call: TRBJ1-5; cdr3_length: 16; d_call: -; cdr3_aa: CASSQEQGGRNQPQHF; cdr3_nt: TGCGCCAGCAGCCAAGAACAGGGTGGGCGCAATCAGCCCCAGCATTTT
clone_size: -; v_call: TRBV6-2/TRBV6-3; j_call: TRBJ1-4; cdr3_length: 14; d_call: -; cdr3_aa: CASSYAAADEKLFF; cdr3_nt: TGTGCCAGCAGTTACGCGGCCGCTGACGAAAAACTGTTTTTT
clone_size: -; v_call: TRBV3-1/TRBV3-2; j_call: TRBJ2-1; cdr3_length: 15; d_call: TRBD2; cdr3_aa: CASSLSGGAYNEQFF; cdr3_nt: TGTGCCAGCAGCCTGAGCGGGGGGGCTTACAATGAGCAGTTCTTC
clone_size: -; v_call: TRBV24-1; j_call: TRBJ2-1; cdr3_length: 14; d_call: -; cdr3_aa: CATSEGGLRNEQFF; cdr3_nt: TGTGCCACCAGTGAGGGGGGTTTGCGCAATGAGCAGTTCTTC
clone_size: -; v_call: TRBV5-1; j_call: TRBJ2-3; cdr3_length: 15; d_call: -; cdr3_aa: CASSLEGGAGDTQYF; cdr3_nt: TGCGCCAGCAGCTTGGAAGGCGGGGCGGGAGATACGCAGTATTTT
clone_size: -; v_call: TRBV12-5; j_call: TRBJ2-1; cdr3_length: 17; d_call: TRBD1; cdr3_aa: CASGLPPRTGGYNEQFF; cdr3_nt: TGTGCTAGTGGTTTGCCCCCACGGACAGGGGGTTACAATGAGCAGTTCTTC
clone_size: -; v_call: TRBV19; j_call: TRBJ1-1; cdr3_length: 15; d_call: TRBD1; cdr3_aa: CASSLQGEAGTEAFF; cdr3_nt: TGTGCCAGTAGTCTTCAGGGGGAAGCGGGCACTGAAGCTTTCTTT
clone_size: -; v_call: TRBV9; j_call: TRBJ1-6; cdr3_length: 15; d_call: TRBD1; cdr3_aa: CASSGSGTGNSPLHF; cdr3_nt: TGTGCCAGCAGCGGGTCCGGGACAGGGAATTCACCCCTCCACTTT
clone_size: -; v_call: TRBV6-6; j_call: TRBJ2-2; cdr3_length: 14; d_call: -; cdr3_aa: CASRSAQNTGELFF; cdr3_nt: TGTGCCAGCAGGTCCGCGCAGAACACCGGGGAGCTGTTTTTT
clone_size: -; v_call: TRBV3-1/TRBV3-2; j_call: TRBJ1-6; cdr3_length: 15; d_call: TRBD1; cdr3_aa: CASSRQGALISPLHF; cdr3_nt: TGTGCCAGCAGCCGACAGGGGGCTTTAATTTCACCCCTCCACTTT
clone_size: -; v_call: TRBV12-3/TRBV12-4; j_call: TRBJ1-1; cdr3_length: 13; d_call: -; cdr3_aa: CASSFAGATEAFF; cdr3_nt: TGTGCCAGCAGTTTCGCGGGGGCCACTGAAGCTTTCTTT
clone_size: -; v_call: TRBV18; j_call: TRBJ2-2; cdr3_length: 17; d_call: TRBD2; cdr3_aa: CASSPSSSGVYTGELFF; cdr3_nt: TGTGCCAGCTCACCATCCTCTAGCGGAGTATACACCGGGGAGCTGTTTTTT
clone_size: -; v_call: TRBV13; j_call: TRBJ1-5; cdr3_length: 14; d_call: -; cdr3_aa: CASSLSGGRQPQHF; cdr3_nt: TGTGCCAGCAGCTTATCGGGAGGGAGGCAGCCCCAGCATTTT
clone_size: -; v_call: TRBV12-5; j_call: TRBJ1-1; cdr3_length: 17; d_call: TRBD1; cdr3_aa: CASGFWAPGTGGAEAFF; cdr3_nt: TGTGCTAGTGGTTTCTGGGCCCCCGGGACAGGTGGAGCTGAAGCTTTCTTT
clone_size: -; v_call: TRBV15; j_call: TRBJ2-2; cdr3_length: 16; d_call: -; cdr3_aa: CATSSYTSIGTGELFF; cdr3_nt: TGTGCCACCAGCAGCTACACTAGTATTGGGACCGGGGAGCTGTTTTTT
clone_size: -; v_call: TRBV18; j_call: TRBJ2-1; cdr3_length: 17; d_call: TRBD1; cdr3_aa: CASSPRTGSPVYNEQFF; cdr3_nt: TGTGCCAGCTCACCACGGACAGGTTCCCCCGTTTACAATGAGCAGTTCTTC
clone_size: -; v_call: TRBV24-1; j_call: TRBJ2-2; cdr3_length: 12; d_call: -; cdr3_aa: CATSSLTGELFF; cdr3_nt: TGTGCCACCAGTTCTCTAACCGGGGAGCTGTTTTTT